This TCR beta chain stems from a study of blood T cell repertoires in COVID-19. Turning to the study itself: Sample material is recorded as cDNA or gDNA derived from T cells, B-cell-depleted T cells, or PBMCs.

Here immunoSEQ multiplex PCR was the method, and the copy in TCRdb shows in-frame clones only, minus some. The sample carries around 61,000 clones, approximately 92% recorded once. The CDR3 extends over 14 amino acids. CDR1 and CDR2 from the germline V gene are SGHDN and FVKESK. Trimming removed 4 bases from V and 8 bases from J, with 12 bases in between. Seattle patients were enrolled during active infection and followed longitudinally. The chain is built from TRBV14 and TRBJ1-6; D ambiguous. Specimen: peripheral blood. This clonotype was obtained from a woman in her sixties or seventies with COVID-19, enrolled during active disease. The CDR3 bases are TGTGCCAGCAGCCCCCCGGGAGGTTATTCACCCCTCCACTTT. Translated: CASSPPGGYSPLHF.